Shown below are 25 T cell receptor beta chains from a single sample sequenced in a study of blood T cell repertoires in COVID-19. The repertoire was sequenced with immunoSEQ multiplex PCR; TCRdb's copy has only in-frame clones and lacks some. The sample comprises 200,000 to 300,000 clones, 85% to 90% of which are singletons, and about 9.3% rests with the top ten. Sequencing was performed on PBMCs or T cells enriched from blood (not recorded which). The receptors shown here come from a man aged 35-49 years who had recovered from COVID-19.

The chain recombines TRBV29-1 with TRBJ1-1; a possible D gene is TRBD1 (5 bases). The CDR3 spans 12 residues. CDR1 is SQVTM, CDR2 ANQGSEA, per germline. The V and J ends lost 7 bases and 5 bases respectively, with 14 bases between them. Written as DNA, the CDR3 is TGCAGCGCCAGGGAGGGAGGGACTGAAGCTTTCTTT. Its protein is CSAREGGTEAFF.

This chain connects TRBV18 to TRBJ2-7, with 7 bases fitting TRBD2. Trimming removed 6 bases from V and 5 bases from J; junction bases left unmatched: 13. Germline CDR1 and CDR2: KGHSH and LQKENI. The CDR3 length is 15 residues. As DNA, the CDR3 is TGTGCCAGCTCCGGGGAGGGCGGGGTCCTTGACGAGCAGTACTTC. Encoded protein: CASSGEGGVLDEQYF.

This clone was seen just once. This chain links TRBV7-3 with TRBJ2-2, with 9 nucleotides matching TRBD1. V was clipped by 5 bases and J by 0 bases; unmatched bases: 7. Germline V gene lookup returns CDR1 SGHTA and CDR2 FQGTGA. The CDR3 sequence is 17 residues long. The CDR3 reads CASSRDRDLANTGELFF. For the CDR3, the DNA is TGTGCCAGCAGCCGGGACAGGGACCTAGCGAACACCGGGGAGCTGTTTTTT.

The CDR3 loop reads CASTDSSYNEQFF. The CDR3 DNA reads as TGTGCCAGCACAGACAGCTCCTACAATGAGCAGTTCTTC. The chain couples TRBV27 to TRBJ2-1; possibly TRBD1 for D (5 bases). Per the germline V gene, CDR1 is MNHEY and CDR2 is SMNVEV (reference sequence). The CDR3 has 13 residues. Trimming cost V 7 bases and J 0 bases, with 7 bases left between them.

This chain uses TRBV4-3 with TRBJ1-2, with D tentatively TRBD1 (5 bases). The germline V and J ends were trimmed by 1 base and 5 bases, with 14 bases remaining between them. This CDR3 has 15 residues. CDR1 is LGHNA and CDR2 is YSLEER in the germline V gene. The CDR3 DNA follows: TGCGCCAGCAGCCAAGGAGGCAGGGCTACATATGGCTACACCTTC. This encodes CASSQGGRATYGYTF.

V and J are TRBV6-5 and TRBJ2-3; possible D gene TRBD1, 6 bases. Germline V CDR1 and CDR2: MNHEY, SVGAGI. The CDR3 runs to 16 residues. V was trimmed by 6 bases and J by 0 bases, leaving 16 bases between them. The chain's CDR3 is CASSYEGGPSTDTQYF. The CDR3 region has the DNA TGTGCCAGCAGCTACGAAGGGGGTCCAAGCACAGATACGCAGTATTTT.

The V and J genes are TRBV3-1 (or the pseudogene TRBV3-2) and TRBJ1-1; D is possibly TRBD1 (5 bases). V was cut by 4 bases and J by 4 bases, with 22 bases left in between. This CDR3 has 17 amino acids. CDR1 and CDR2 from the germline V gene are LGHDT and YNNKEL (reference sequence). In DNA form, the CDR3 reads TGTGCCAGCAGCCGGTGGGGGGGACGGGGATTGGGCACTGAAGCTTTCTTT. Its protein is CASSRWGGRGLGTEAFF.

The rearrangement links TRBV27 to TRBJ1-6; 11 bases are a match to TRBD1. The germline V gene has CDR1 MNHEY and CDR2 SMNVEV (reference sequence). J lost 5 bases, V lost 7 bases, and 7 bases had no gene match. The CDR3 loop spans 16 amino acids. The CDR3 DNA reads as TGTGCCAGCAAAATCCGGGACAGGGGGGATAATTCACCCCTCCACTTT. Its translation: CASKIRDRGDNSPLHF.

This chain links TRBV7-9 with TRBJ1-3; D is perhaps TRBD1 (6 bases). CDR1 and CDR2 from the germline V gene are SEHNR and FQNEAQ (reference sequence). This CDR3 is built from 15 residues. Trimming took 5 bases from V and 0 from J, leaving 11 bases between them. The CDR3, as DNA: TGTGCCAGCAGCGTAACAGGGAACTCTGGAAACACCATATATTTT. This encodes CASSVTGNSGNTIYF.

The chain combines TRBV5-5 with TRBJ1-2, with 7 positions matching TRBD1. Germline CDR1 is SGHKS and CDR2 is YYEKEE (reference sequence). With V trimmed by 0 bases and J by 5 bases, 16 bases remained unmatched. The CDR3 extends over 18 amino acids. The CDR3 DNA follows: TGTGCCAGCAGCTTGGTTTTTTGGGAGACCTCAGGGGGTTATGGCTACACCTTC. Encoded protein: CASSLVFWETSGGYGYTF.

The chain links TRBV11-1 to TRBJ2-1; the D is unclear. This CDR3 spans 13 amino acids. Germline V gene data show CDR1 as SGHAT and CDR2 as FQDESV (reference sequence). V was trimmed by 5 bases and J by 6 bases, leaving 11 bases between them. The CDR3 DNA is TGTGCCAGCAGCCGAGCAGCTAGCAATGAGCAGTTCTTC. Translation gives CASSRAASNEQFF.

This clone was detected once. The CDR3 region is CASSSTRLAGGNEQFF. The CDR3 DNA is TGTGCCAGCAGCTCCACCCGACTAGCGGGAGGCAATGAGCAGTTCTTC. V is TRBV11-2 and J is TRBJ2-1; 13 bases are a match to TRBD2. The junction had 6 bases not matched to a gene; V was cut back by 4 bases and J by 6 bases. CDR1 is SGHAT and CDR2 is FQNNGV in the germline V gene. This CDR3 region has 16 residues.

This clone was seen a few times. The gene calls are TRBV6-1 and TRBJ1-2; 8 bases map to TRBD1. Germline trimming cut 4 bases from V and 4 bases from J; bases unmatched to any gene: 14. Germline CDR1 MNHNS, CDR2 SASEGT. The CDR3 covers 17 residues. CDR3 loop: CASSAGQGQFLLYGYTF. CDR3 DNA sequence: TGTGCCAGCAGTGCTGGACAGGGTCAGTTCCTCCTCTATGGCTACACCTTC.

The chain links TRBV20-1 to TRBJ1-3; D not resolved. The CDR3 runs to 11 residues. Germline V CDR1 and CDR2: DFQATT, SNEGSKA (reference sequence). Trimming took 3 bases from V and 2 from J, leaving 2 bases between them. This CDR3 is CSASAGNTIYF. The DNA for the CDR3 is TGCAGTGCTAGCGCTGGAAACACCATATATTTT.

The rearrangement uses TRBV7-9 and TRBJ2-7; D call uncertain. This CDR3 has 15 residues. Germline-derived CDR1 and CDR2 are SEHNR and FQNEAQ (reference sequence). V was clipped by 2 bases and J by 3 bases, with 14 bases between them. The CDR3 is CASSLTLTTRYEQYF. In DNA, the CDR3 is TGTGCCAGCAGCTTAACCCTTACTACGCGCTACGAGCAGTACTTC.

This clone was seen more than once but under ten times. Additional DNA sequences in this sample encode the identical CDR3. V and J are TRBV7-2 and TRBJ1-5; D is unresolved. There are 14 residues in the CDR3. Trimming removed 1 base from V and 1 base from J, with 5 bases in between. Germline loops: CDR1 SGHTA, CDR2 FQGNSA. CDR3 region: CASSLVLSNQPQHF. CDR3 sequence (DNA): TGTGCCAGCAGCTTAGTTCTCAGCAATCAGCCCCAGCATTTT.

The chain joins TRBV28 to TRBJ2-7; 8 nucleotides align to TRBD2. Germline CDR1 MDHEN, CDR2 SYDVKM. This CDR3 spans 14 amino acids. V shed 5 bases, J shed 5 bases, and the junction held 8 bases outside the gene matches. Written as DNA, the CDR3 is TGTGCCAGCAGTGGGAGACTAGCGAGCAACGAGCAGTACTTC. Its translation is CASSGRLASNEQYF.

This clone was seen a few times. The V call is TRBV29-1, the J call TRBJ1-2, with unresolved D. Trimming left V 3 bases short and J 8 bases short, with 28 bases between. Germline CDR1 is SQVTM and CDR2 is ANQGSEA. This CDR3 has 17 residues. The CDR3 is CSVDPINGEGKLQGYTF. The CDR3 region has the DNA TGCAGCGTTGATCCCATCAATGGGGAGGGTAAACTTCAGGGCTACACCTTC.

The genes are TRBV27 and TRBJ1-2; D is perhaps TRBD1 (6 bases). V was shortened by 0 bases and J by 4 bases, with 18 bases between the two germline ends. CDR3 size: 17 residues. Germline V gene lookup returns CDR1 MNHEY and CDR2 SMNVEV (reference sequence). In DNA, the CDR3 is TGTGCCAGCAGTTTATCTTCTCGAGCGGACAGAGCCTATGGCTACACCTTC. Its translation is CASSLSSRADRAYGYTF.

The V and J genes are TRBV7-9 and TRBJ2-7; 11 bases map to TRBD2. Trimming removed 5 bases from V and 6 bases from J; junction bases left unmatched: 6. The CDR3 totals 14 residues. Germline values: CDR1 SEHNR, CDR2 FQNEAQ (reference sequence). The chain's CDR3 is CASSEGLADTEQYF. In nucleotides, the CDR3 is TGTGCCAGCAGCGAGGGACTAGCGGACACCGAGCAGTACTTC.

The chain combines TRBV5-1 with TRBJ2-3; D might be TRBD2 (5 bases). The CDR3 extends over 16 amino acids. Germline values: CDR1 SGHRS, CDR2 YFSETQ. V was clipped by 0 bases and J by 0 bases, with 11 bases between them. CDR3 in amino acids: CASSLDLSGSTDTQYF. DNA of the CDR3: TGCGCCAGCAGCTTGGATTTAAGCGGTAGCACAGATACGCAGTATTTT.

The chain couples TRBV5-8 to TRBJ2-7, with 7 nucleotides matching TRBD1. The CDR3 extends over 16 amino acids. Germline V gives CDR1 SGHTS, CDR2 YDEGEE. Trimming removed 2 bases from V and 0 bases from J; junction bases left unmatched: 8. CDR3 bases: TGTGCCAGCAGCTTCTACAGGGGAGAAGGCTCCTACGAGCAGTACTTC. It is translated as CASSFYRGEGSYEQYF.

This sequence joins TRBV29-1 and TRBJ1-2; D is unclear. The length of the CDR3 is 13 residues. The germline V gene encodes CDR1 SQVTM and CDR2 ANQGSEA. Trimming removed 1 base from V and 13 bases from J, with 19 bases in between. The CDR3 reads CSVEAPLQQRRTF. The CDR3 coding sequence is TGCAGCGTTGAAGCCCCATTACAGCAACGGCGCACCTTC.

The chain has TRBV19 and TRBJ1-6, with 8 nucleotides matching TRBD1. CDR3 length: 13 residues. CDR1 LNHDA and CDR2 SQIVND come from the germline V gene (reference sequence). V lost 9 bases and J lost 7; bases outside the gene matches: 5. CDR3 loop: CASNQGANSPLHF. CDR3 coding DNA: TGTGCCAGCAATCAGGGGGCGAATTCACCCCTCCACTTT.

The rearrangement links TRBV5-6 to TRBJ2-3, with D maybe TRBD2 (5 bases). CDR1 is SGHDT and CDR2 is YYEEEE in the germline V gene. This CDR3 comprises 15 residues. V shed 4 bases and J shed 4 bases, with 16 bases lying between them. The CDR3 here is CASSVPAEAADTQYF. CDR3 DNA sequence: TGTGCCAGCAGCGTACCAGCGGAGGCGGCAGATACGCAGTATTTT. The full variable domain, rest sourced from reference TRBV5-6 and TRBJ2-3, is DAGVTQSPTHLIKTRGQQVTLRCSPKSGHDTVSWYQQALGQGPQFIFQYYEEEERQRGNFPDRFSGHQFPNYSSELNVNALLLGDSALYLCASSVPAEAADTQYFGPGTRLTVL.